This TCR beta chain appears in the sequencing data of a study of post-analysis software for immune sequencing data. Findings and limits, study-wide: Significantly lower normalized Chao1 diversity was found in patients with multiple sclerosis relative to controls. In patients, five or six TRBV segments were more frequent than in controls, with TRBV5-6, TRBV5-1 and TRBV20-1 among them.

This clonotype occurred a few times. Its antigen remains unknown. Unique molecular identifiers were built into the TCR beta cDNA libraries. TCRdb reprocessed the PCR reads with MiXCR, giving one entry per CDR3 protein. Of more than 450,000 distinct CDR3 sequences in the sample, around 31% were seen once. Deletions cut 0 bases from V and 1 base from J, with 13 bases between. The CDR3 spans 16 residues. The germline gives CDR1 SQVTM, CDR2 ANQGSEA. The clonotype originates from a girl aged 2-17 years with multiple sclerosis. The sample taken for sequencing was blood. The rearrangement links TRBV29-1 to TRBJ1-5; D is ambiguous. The DNA of the CDR3 is TGCAGCGTTGAAGATGGAGGCCCGGGCAGCAATCAGCCCCAGCATTTT. It yields the protein CSVEDGGPGSNQPQHF.